This T cell receptor beta chain appears in the sequencing data of a study of T cells in Graves' hyperthyroidism and ophthalmopathy. Looking at the study overall: Peripheral blood specimens were obtained at initial diagnosis, prior to any treatment. Overall study results and limits: Blood samples included most of the expanded thyroid clonotypes exceeding 0.001.

Amplification of TCR beta CDR3 regions used RNA as the template. TCR CDR3 underwent first-round RT-PCR with the HTBI primer set. TCRdb recomputed calls from the multiplex PCR reads with MiXCR, one row per CDR3 protein. The sample consists of 300,000 to 400,000 distinct CDR3 sequences, about 18% of them appearing once. Exclusion followed for patients with uncontrolled infection, other autoimmune disease, pregnancy or lactation. The CDR3 is 15 amino acids. Trimming removed 3 bases at V and 2 bases at J, with 13 bases between. CDR1 is SGDLS, CDR2 YYNGEE, per germline. As concerns this clonotype: Antigen specificity is unknown.

This chain joins TRBV9 and TRBJ2-3; maybe TRBD2 (6 bases). The sequenced material came from blood. The receptor was isolated from a man aged 18 to 30 with Graves' ophthalmopathy. CDR3 sequence: CASSGLGLLTDTQYF. The CDR3 DNA follows: TGTGCCAGCAGCGGCCTGGGACTCCTCACAGATACGCAGTATTTT.